The clone carrying this TCR beta chain was observed a few times. Its specificity is not known. Preparation of the TCRbeta library used unique molecular identifiers. One entry per CDR3 protein, called by TCRdb with MiXCR from the PCR reads. The data contain hundreds of thousands of distinct CDR3 sequences, roughly 13% of them singletons. This CDR3 region has 15 residues. The V and J ends lost 5 bases and 0 bases respectively, with 11 bases between them. The V gene's germline CDR1 is LGHNT and CDR2 FRNRAP. The sample belongs to a study of T-cell reconstitution after alpha-beta-depleted transplantation in children. Findings of the study overall: At around two months after transplant, the alpha-beta T cells were reportedly derived from several hundred expanded clones that came from non-depleted graft cells. At one year after transplant, newly produced T cells mostly accounted for T-cell counts and diversity.

The sequence was collected from a male patient younger than 18 who had a stem cell transplant for acute myeloid leukemia, so the T cells may come from the graft donor. The sequences come from PBMCs, mostly from graft donor cells, collected 360 days after TCRalphabeta/CD19-depleted stem cell transplant. The chain employs TRBV12-5 and TRBJ2-1; unclear D gene. CDR3 in amino acids: CASGLTPSSYNEQFF. The CDR3 bases are TGTGCTAGTGGTCTGACTCCCAGCTCCTACAATGAGCAGTTCTTC.